What follows are 20 T cell receptor beta chains derived from one specimen sequenced in a study of blood T cells in healthy people across ages (dated by TCRdb to the mid-2010s). The protocol used for the library was 5' RACE. Reads for this sample came from an Illumina HiSeq 2500. A second PCR of roughly 7 to 11 cycles was run with a J-beta primer mix and a sample-barcoded 5' primer. TCRdb reran the public reads through fastp at Q25 and MiXCR, keeping productive beta chains. Each record represents a unique CDR3 protein, reported with the most common genes and DNA among its rows. The sample table holds hundreds of thousands of distinct CDR3 sequences, of which more than 40% were seen once. Around 32% of the sample is in the top ten clones. Source material: blood. Source of these receptors: a woman aged 60 to 75 in good health.

The chain carries TRBV4-3 and TRBJ2-1, with D unresolved. V lost 1 base and J lost 15, with 13 bases in between. The CDR3 sequence is 12 residues long. Looked up from germline, CDR1 is LGHNA and CDR2 is YSLEER. This chain's CDR3 is CASSQGWAARFF. The CDR3 nucleotides are TGCGCCAGCAGCCAAGGGTGGGCGGCCCGGTTCTTC.

The table lists this clonotype with a few counts. Here the CDR3 DNA reads TGCAGTGGCTCTGGGGAGACAGATACGCAGTATTTT. The encoded protein is CSGSGETDTQYF. The chain recombines TRBV20-1 with TRBJ2-3; D is perhaps TRBD2 (5 bases). From germline, CDR1 is DFQATT and CDR2 SNEGSKA (reference sequence). The CDR3 extends over 12 amino acids. V lost 7 bases to trimming and J lost 3 bases, with 11 bases between them.

This clonotype appeared a few times. The rearrangement links TRBV12-3 or TRBV12-4 to TRBJ2-6; the match to TRBD1 covers 11 bases. Trimming removed 5 bases from V and 2 bases from J; junction bases left unmatched: 5. The CDR3 has 17 residues. CDR3 nucleotide sequence: TGTGCCAGCAGTCTAGGACAGGGGGCCCCTGGGGCCAACGTCCTGACTTTC. It codes for CASSLGQGAPGANVLTF.

V gene TRBV6-2 or TRBV6-3 combines with J gene TRBJ1-2, with 9 bases that match TRBD1. The V segment lost 6 bases and the J segment 4 bases; nucleotides outside the gene matches: 12. Germline loops: CDR1 MNHEY, CDR2 SVGEGT. The CDR3 runs 16 residues. This CDR3 is CASSLAGTGRSYGYTF. For the CDR3, the DNA is TGTGCCAGCAGCTTAGCCGGGACAGGGAGAAGCTATGGCTACACCTTC.

This clonotype was counted a few times. This rearrangement joins TRBV5-1 to TRBJ2-5; TRBD1 or TRBD2 may be the D gene (6 bases each). Looked up from germline, CDR1 is SGHRS and CDR2 is YFSETQ. The CDR3 spans 15 residues. With 0 bases removed from V and 0 bases from J, the gap between germline ends came to 9 bases. The CDR3 sequence is CASSLAGGHQETQYF. The CDR3 region has the DNA TGCGCCAGCAGCTTGGCCGGGGGCCACCAAGAGACCCAGTACTTC.

The sample holds a few counts of this clonotype. The rearrangement links TRBV7-3 to TRBJ2-1; perhaps TRBD1 as D (6 bases). The CDR3 is 12 residues long. Germline assignment: CDR1 SGHTA and CDR2 FQGTGA. Trimming stripped 6 bases from V and 7 bases from J, with 10 bases between. The CDR3 sequence: CASSDDRNEQFF. In nucleotides, the CDR3 is TGTGCCAGCAGTGATGACAGGAATGAGCAGTTCTTC. The full variable domain, rest sourced from reference TRBV7-3 and TRBJ2-1, is GAGVSQTPSNKVTEKGKYVELRCDPISGHTALYWYRQSLGQGPEFLIYFQGTGAADDSGLPNDRFFAVRPEGSVSTLKIQRTERGDSAVYLCASSDDRNEQFFGPGTRLTVL.

This clonotype was seen a few times. The J gene is TRBJ2-5, the V gene TRBV27; D gene ambiguous. V was cut by 5 bases and J by 3 bases, with 7 bases left in between. Germline V gene sequence: CDR1 MNHEY, CDR2 SMNVEV (reference sequence). The CDR3 extends over 12 amino acids. The DNA of the CDR3 is TGTGCCAGCAGTGACTTTAAAGAGACCCAGTACTTC. The encoded protein is CASSDFKETQYF.

The chain carries TRBV28 and TRBJ2-7, with TRBD1 identical over 8 bases. The J segment lost 4 bases and the V segment lost 10 bases, leaving 12 bases of the junction unmatched. The germline V gene encodes CDR1 MDHEN and CDR2 SYDVKM. This CDR3 region has 14 residues. CDR3 sequence (DNA): TGTGCCACCCTTACCGGGACAGGAATTTACGAGCAGTACTTC. This translates into CATLTGTGIYEQYF.

The V and J genes are TRBV24-1 and TRBJ1-5; 12 bases map to TRBD1. CDR3 length equals 15 residues. Germline V lookup: CDR1 KGHDR, CDR2 SFDVKD. With V trimmed by 9 bases and J by 4 bases, 6 bases remained unmatched. CDR3 loop: CATRSGQGANQPQHF. The DNA for the CDR3 is TGTGCCACCCGGTCGGGACAGGGGGCGAATCAGCCCCAGCATTTT.

V gene TRBV4-3 combines with J gene TRBJ1-1; 8 nucleotides match TRBD1. This CDR3 contains 18 residues. The V and J ends lost 0 bases and 6 bases, in that order; junction bases with no gene match: 15. Germline CDR1 LGHNA, CDR2 YSLEER. The CDR3 is CASSQEPPGGQGASEAFF. Written as DNA, the CDR3 is TGCGCCAGCAGCCAAGAACCACCTGGTGGCCAGGGGGCGTCTGAAGCTTTCTTT.

The chain employs TRBV28 and TRBJ2-7; 8 positions match TRBD2. The end of the DNA aligns better with TRBJ2-5, so the J call may be wrong. This CDR3 is built from 15 residues. Germline V gene sequence: CDR1 MDHEN, CDR2 SYDVKM. DNA of the CDR3: TGTGCCAGCAGTTTATTTCGGACTAGCCATGAGACCCAGTACTTC. It codes for CASSLFRTSHETQYF.

This chain uses TRBV9 with TRBJ1-2, with unresolved D. The CDR3 is 14 residues long. V lost 0 bases, J lost 6 bases, and 12 bases lay in between. In germline, CDR1 is SGDLS, CDR2 YYNGEE. The CDR3 nucleotides read TGTGCCAGCAGCGTAGATTCCCGGACTCATGGCTACACCTTC. The encoded protein is CASSVDSRTHGYTF.

This chain links TRBV11-2 with TRBJ2-1; D uncertain. Germline values: CDR1 SGHAT, CDR2 FQNNGV. The ends were cut back, 4 bases at V and 0 bases at J, with 7 bases in the middle. The CDR3 covers 14 residues. The CDR3 bases are TGTGCCAGCAGCTGGTCCAGCTCCTACAATGAGCAGTTCTTC. Residues: CASSWSSSYNEQFF.

The chain carries TRBV7-2 and TRBJ2-1, with 13 bases aligning to TRBD2. The better agreement between TRBJ2-7 and the DNA end casts doubt on the J call. This CDR3 contains 15 residues. Germline CDR1 and CDR2: SGHTA and FQGNSA. The CDR3 reads CASSSQLAGGYEQYF. The CDR3 nucleotides are TGTGCCAGCAGCTCGCAACTAGCGGGAGGGTACGAGCAGTACTTC.

This clonotype was detected a few times. CDR3 protein: CASGLASYEQYF. In DNA, the CDR3 is TGTGCCAGCGGCCTAGCGAGCTACGAGCAGTACTTC. This chain links TRBV28 with TRBJ2-7; a weak D match, TRBD2 (6 bases). Germline assignment: CDR1 MDHEN and CDR2 SYDVKM. V lost 8 bases to trimming and J lost 3 bases, with 11 bases between them. The CDR3 contains 12 residues.

The V call is TRBV20-1, the J call TRBJ1-2; D gene unclear. Germline CDR1 and CDR2: DFQATT and SNEGSKA (reference sequence). The CDR3 is 12 residues long. The ends were cut back, 3 bases at V and 2 bases at J, with 7 bases in the middle. For the CDR3, the DNA is TGCAGTGCTAGTTTGGGGAACTATGGCTACACCTTC. Its protein product is CSASLGNYGYTF.

In this sample, this clonotype turned up a few times. The CDR3 loop is CASRGPGGPLYEQYF. As DNA, the CDR3 is TGTGCCAGCAGAGGACCAGGGGGCCCCCTCTACGAGCAGTACTTC. V is TRBV28 and J is TRBJ2-5; 8 bases are shared with TRBD1. The DNA end lines up better with TRBJ2-7; the J call may be wrong. The CDR3 has 15 residues. Germline CDR1 MDHEN, CDR2 SYDVKM.

This clonotype turned up a few times. This sequence joins TRBV20-1 and TRBJ2-7, with D tentatively TRBD1 (5 bases). The J call may be mistaken, given a closer DNA end match to TRBJ2-5. Germline loops: CDR1 DFQATT, CDR2 SNEGSKA (reference sequence). The CDR3 spans 12 residues. The CDR3 coding sequence is TGCAGTGCTTTCACTTCAGGGGAGACCCAGTACTTC. It encodes CSAFTSGETQYF.

This clonotype turned up a few times. This sequence joins TRBV6-2 or TRBV6-3 and TRBJ2-7; 7 bases agree with TRBD2. Germline CDR1 MNHEY, CDR2 SVGEGT. Trimming cost V 2 bases and J 4 bases; bases outside gene matches: 5. This CDR3 is built from 14 residues. CDR3 bases: TGTGCCAGCAGTTACCGAGGGACTAAATACGAGCAGTACTTC. It specifies CASSYRGTKYEQYF.

The genes are TRBV15 and TRBJ2-1; 11 nucleotides match TRBD2. With 6 bases clipped from V and 3 bases from J, the junction kept 7 bases outside the gene matches. The CDR3 contains 16 residues. CDR1 and CDR2 (germline): LNHNV, YYDKDF (reference sequence). The chain's CDR3 is CATSRTLAGGYNEQFF. CDR3 sequence (DNA): TGTGCCACCAGTAGGACCCTAGCGGGAGGCTACAATGAGCAGTTCTTC.